This TCR beta chain appears in the sequencing data of a study of OX40 agonist ivuxolimab in advanced cancers. Overall study: The mean age was roughly 60 years, ranging from roughly 23 to 90, with around four fifths of participants male. Findings of the study overall: Relative to CD4+ cells, CD8+ T cells on average had more expanded clones.

Clones were sequenced by immunoSEQ multiplex PCR, and TCRdb holds only the in-frame ones, with some missing. This table has some 60,000 clones, 90% to 95% appearing once. Looked up from germline, CDR1 is MDHEN and CDR2 is SYDVKM. V gave up 2 bases and J gave up 7 bases, with 16 bases separating them. This CDR3 region has 15 residues. On this clone itself: Its target is not known.

A history of autoimmune disease or systemic immunosuppression excluded patients. The chain links TRBV28 to TRBJ2-3; TRBD2 is a possible D gene (5 bases). The starting material was CD4+ or CD8+ T cells sorted from blood, obtained in a trial of the OX40 agonist ivuxolimab. The source is an adult with an advanced solid tumor such as melanoma, head and neck, liver or kidney cancer. CDR3 residues: CASSLEGLTRNTQYF. DNA of the CDR3: TGTGCCAGCAGTTTAGAGGGTTTAACACGAAATACGCAGTATTTT.